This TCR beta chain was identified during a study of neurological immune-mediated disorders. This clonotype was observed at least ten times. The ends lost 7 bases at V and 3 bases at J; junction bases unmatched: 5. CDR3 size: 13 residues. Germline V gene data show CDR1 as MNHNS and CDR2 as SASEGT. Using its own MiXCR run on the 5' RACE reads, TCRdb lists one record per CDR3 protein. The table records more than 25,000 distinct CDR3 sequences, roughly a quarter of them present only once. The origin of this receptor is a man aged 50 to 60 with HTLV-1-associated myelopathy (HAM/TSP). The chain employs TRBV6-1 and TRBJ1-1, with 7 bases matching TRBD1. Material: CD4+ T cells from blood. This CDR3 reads CASKGGWDTEAFF. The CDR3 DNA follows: TGTGCCAGCAAAGGGGGCTGGGACACTGAAGCTTTCTTT.